This T cell receptor (beta chain) was retrieved from a study of cytomegalovirus exposure and HLA in healthy donors. General study results and limits: Clonal expansion was found to be greater in HLA-associated TCR beta chains than in equally common others in a later analysis. A later analysis reportedly identified an Asian-associated ancestry cluster as carrying fewer N-insertions than the roughly 700-donor mean. Across HLA loci, a later analysis found differing TCR association rates, with DRB1 most and HLA-C fewest. Immune exposure data for these donors was limited to CMV serostatus.

This clone came up once. Its antigen is still unknown. This PCR relied on a set of 60 Vbeta primers and 13 Jbeta primers. Sequencing was performed with immunoSEQ multiplex PCR; in TCRdb, only in-frame clones are kept and a portion is missing. The sample has around 200,000 clones; 79% are singletons. V gave up 3 bases and J gave up 5 bases; unmatched junction bases: 5. Per germline, CDR1 LNHDA and CDR2 SQIVND (reference sequence). CDR3 length: 14 amino acids. The clonotype originates from a woman in her fifties or sixties in good health and CMV-seronegative. Sequenced input: PBMCs. V is TRBV19 and J is TRBJ2-5, with 8 bases identical to TRBD1. The CDR3 here is CASSMTGAVETQYF. The CDR3, as DNA: TGTGCCAGTAGTATGACAGGGGCGGTGGAGACCCAGTACTTC.